The source of this T cell receptor (beta chain) is a study of OX40 agonist ivuxolimab in advanced cancers. TCRdb keeps only in-frame clones here, not all; method: immunoSEQ multiplex PCR. Found here are 55,000 to 70,000 clones, around four fifths of them singletons; the top ten hold about a tenth. The CDR3 is 15 residues long. Germline loops: CDR1 SGHVS, CDR2 FNYEAQ. Deletions cut 2 bases from V and 0 bases from J, with 8 bases between. This specimen consisted of CD4+ or CD8+ T cells sorted from blood, obtained in a trial of the OX40 agonist ivuxolimab. This sequence originates from an adult with an advanced solid tumor such as melanoma, head and neck, liver or kidney cancer. The chain uses TRBV7-6 and TRBJ1-3; no firm D call. The CDR3 spells CASSLSQSSGNTIYF. CDR3 DNA: TGTGCCAGCAGCTTATCGCAAAGCTCTGGAAACACCATATATTTT.